Detailed here is one T cell receptor beta chain. Sequenced by immunoSEQ multiplex PCR; TCRdb stores in-frame clones only, minus some. This table holds some 490,000 clones, approximately 85% found once. The data were taken from a study of blood T cell repertoires in COVID-19. V lost 3 bases to trimming and J lost 0 bases; unmatched junction nucleotides: 4. The CDR3 extends over 17 amino acids. Germline CDR1 reads LNHDA; CDR2 reads SQIVND (reference sequence). The rearrangement joins TRBV19 to TRBJ2-2; 10 nucleotides line up with TRBD2. Sample: peripheral blood. This clonotype was sampled from a human donor in a cohort sampled during active COVID-19. The CDR3 sequence: CASSIRLAGANTGELFF. The CDR3 nucleotides read TGTGCCAGTAGTATCCGGCTAGCGGGGGCGAACACCGGGGAGCTGTTTTTT.